The 9 T cell receptor beta chains listed next were all sequenced from one sample in a study of metastatic and nonmetastatic thyroid tumors (dated by TCRdb to the early 2020s). The library was built by means of PCR. Sequenced using an Illumina HiSeq 4000. TCRdb trimmed the raw reads at Q25, called clones with MiXCR and kept productive beta chains. In this sample the table shows roughly 61,000 clones, under 5% of which occur a single time. About 20% of the sample rests with the top ten. No patient had received any treatment before thyroid surgery. What was sequenced was blood. Every receptor here comes from a female donor with papillary thyroid cancer or a benign thyroid nodule (not recorded which). Some clones in this sample may be carry-over from other donors' samples.

This clone was counted at least ten times. The rearrangement links TRBV19 to TRBJ2-4, with TRBD2 identical over 8 bases. This CDR3 has 19 amino acids. Germline assignment: CDR1 LNHDA and CDR2 SQIVND (reference sequence). The V and J ends lost 2 bases and 0 bases, in that order; junction bases with no gene match: 12. The chain's CDR3 is CASSISGLAGGVAKNIQYF. CDR3 in DNA: TGTGCCAGTAGTATATCTGGGCTAGCGGGCGGAGTAGCCAAAAACATTCAGTACTTC.

In its sample, this clone was seen many times. This chain uses TRBV6-5 with TRBJ1-3; 9 bases fit TRBD1. The germline CDR1 and CDR2 sequences are MNHEY and SVGAGI. The CDR3 has 17 residues. Losses at the gene ends were 0 bases for V and 3 bases for J; bases not matched to a gene: 6. The CDR3 loop reads CASSYSTGTGYGNTIYF. CDR3 in DNA: TGTGCCAGCAGTTACTCGACCGGGACAGGGTATGGAAACACCATATATTTT.

In this sample, this clone turned up a few times. The chain carries TRBV9 and TRBJ2-1, with 11 bases aligning to TRBD2. Germline CDR1 and CDR2: SGDLS and YYNGEE. The CDR3 extends over 15 amino acids. The V and J ends lost 0 bases and 5 bases, in that order; junction bases with no gene match: 1. The CDR3 DNA sequence: TGTGCCAGCAGCGTAGATAGCGGGAGGGACAATGAGCAGTTCTTC. Protein product: CASSVDSGRDNEQFF.

This clone was detected a few times. The rearrangement links TRBV6-1 to TRBJ2-7; TRBD1 is a possible D gene (5 bases). The V end was cut by 2 bases, the J end by 1 base, with 12 bases between. Germline V CDR1 and CDR2: MNHNS, SASEGT. There are 15 residues in the CDR3. CDR3 loop: CASSETSRVSYEQYF. Written as DNA, the CDR3 is TGTGCCAGCAGTGAAACCTCCAGGGTATCCTACGAGCAGTACTTC.

Regarding this clone: A much larger clonotype is one base distant, so this may be a read error. The rearrangement uses TRBV18 and TRBJ1-6; D might be TRBD1 (5 bases). CDR3 length: 15 amino acids. V gave up 5 bases and J gave up 5 bases, with 13 bases separating them. The germline V gene encodes CDR1 KGHSH and CDR2 LQKENI. In DNA, the CDR3 is TGTGCCAGCTCAAAATCAACAGGAGATAATTCACCCCTCCACTTT. It codes for CASSKSTGDNSPLHF.

This clone has just a few counts. One end of the junction is discordant with germline, which a read error may explain. The chain carries TRBV6-2 or TRBV6-3 and TRBJ1-1, with a possible D match to TRBD1 (5 bases). Germline V gives CDR1 MNHEY, CDR2 SVGEGT. This CDR3 has 14 amino acids. This CDR3 reads CASSYSTANTEALF. CDR3 in DNA: TGTGCCAGCAGTTACTCGACAGCGAACACTGAAGCTCTCTTT.

This clone was picked up many times. This rearrangement joins TRBV18 to TRBJ1-2; TRBD1 aligns across 8 bases. CDR1 is KGHSH and CDR2 is LQKENI in the germline V gene. The CDR3 spans 14 residues. Germline trimming cut 6 bases from V and 8 bases from J; bases unmatched to any gene: 11. The CDR3 is CASSTRPDRDGYTF. CDR3 DNA sequence: TGTGCCAGCTCCACCAGACCGGACAGGGACGGCTACACCTTC.

This clone came up many times. A read error is possible here, since a much larger clone lies one base away. This sample includes further DNA sequences coding for the same CDR3. The chain uses TRBV2 and TRBJ1-1; D gene ambiguous. This CDR3 comprises 12 residues. Germline V gives CDR1 SNHLY, CDR2 FYNNEI. As DNA, the CDR3 is TGTGCCAGCAGAGAAGAGAACACCGAAGCTTTCTTT. Encoded protein: CASREENTEAFF.

Written as DNA, the CDR3 is TGTGCCAGCAGCGACCGTGACAGGAGTAGCGGCTACGAGCAGTACTTC. It yields the protein CASSDRDRSSGYEQYF. The chain employs TRBV11-2 and TRBJ2-7; D is tentatively TRBD1 or TRBD2 (6 bases each). Trimming cost V 5 bases and J 3 bases, with 20 bases left between them. The germline V gene encodes CDR1 SGHAT and CDR2 FQNNGV. This CDR3 contains 16 residues.